These 21 T cell receptor beta chains were sequenced from one sample in a study of monozygotic twins with inflammatory bowel disease. TCRdb reanalyzed the 5' RACE reads and collapses them to one entry per CDR3 protein, without DNA. The sample is made up of 200,000 to 250,000 distinct CDR3 sequences, and the top ten hold roughly 7.1% of it. Source material: blood. The receptor set was obtained from a human donor with ulcerative colitis or Crohn's disease, or a healthy co-twin of an affected twin (not recorded which).

The rearrangement uses TRBV6-2 or TRBV6-3 and TRBJ2-7; TCRdb outputs TRBD2, but without DNA this stays unchecked. The CDR3 totals 13 residues. Germline loops: CDR1 MNHEY, CDR2 SVGEGT. The CDR3 is CASSYERVYEQYF.

The rearrangement uses TRBV5-1 and TRBJ2-2; TCRdb gives TRBD2 as the D gene, but with no DNA this cannot be confirmed. The CDR3 extends over 19 amino acids. Looked up from germline, CDR1 is SGHRS and CDR2 is YFSETQ. The CDR3 loop reads CASSLMRLAGGTSTGELFF.

This chain joins TRBV7-2 and TRBJ2-7. Germline assignment: CDR1 SGHTA and CDR2 FQGNSA. CDR3 length: 13 amino acids. The CDR3 here is CASSRAGAGEQYF.

The chain has TRBV7-2 and TRBJ2-5; TCRdb picks TRBD1, but there is no DNA to check that call. The CDR3 totals 15 residues. Germline values: CDR1 SGHTA, CDR2 FQGNSA. The CDR3 loop is CASSLDRRSQETQYF.

The V call is TRBV20-1, the J call TRBJ1-1; TCRdb picks TRBD1, but there is no DNA to check that call. The CDR3 totals 14 residues. Germline CDR1 DFQATT, CDR2 SNEGSKA (reference sequence). CDR3 sequence: CTIPRTAGGTEAFF.

The V gene is TRBV9, the J gene TRBJ1-1. Per the germline V gene, CDR1 is SGDLS and CDR2 is YYNGEE. The CDR3 runs to 14 residues. The CDR3 sequence: CASSKLDGNTEAFF.

V and J are TRBV10-3 and TRBJ2-2; TCRdb picks TRBD2, but there is no DNA to check that call. Per the germline V gene, CDR1 is ENHRY and CDR2 is SYGVKD. CDR3 length: 14 residues. The CDR3 region is CAISAGLNTGELFF.

This rearrangement joins TRBV28 to TRBJ2-7. Germline-derived CDR1 and CDR2 are MDHEN and SYDVKM. This CDR3 has 12 amino acids. CDR3 region: CASRPNVYEQYF.

This chain links TRBV29-1 with TRBJ2-5. The CDR3 is 16 residues long. In germline, CDR1 is SQVTM, CDR2 ANQGSEA. This CDR3 reads CSVEGLVGKIQETQYF.

CDR3 amino acids: CASSPTADRSVDGYTF. The chain recombines TRBV18 with TRBJ1-2; the TRBD1 assignment by TCRdb is unverifiable without DNA. The CDR3 covers 16 residues. CDR1 and CDR2 from the germline V gene are KGHSH and LQKENI. The full variable domain, rest sourced from reference TRBV18 and TRBJ1-2, is NAGVMQNPRHLVRRRGQEARLRCSPMKGHSHVYWYRQLPEEGLKFMVYLQKENIIDESGMPKERFSAEFPKEGPSILRIQQVVRGDSAAYFCASSPTADRSVDGYTFGSGTRLTVV.

The V gene is TRBV7-3, the J gene TRBJ1-1; TCRdb returns TRBD1, unconfirmable since there is no DNA. Germline CDR1 SGHTA, CDR2 FQGTGA. There are 13 residues in the CDR3. CDR3 region: CASREQGNTEAFF.

The V and J genes are TRBV20-1 and TRBJ2-3; TCRdb lists TRBD2, though no DNA is available to test this call. This CDR3 is built from 14 residues. Per the germline V gene, CDR1 is DFQATT and CDR2 is SNEGSKA (reference sequence). The CDR3: CSAIAGGRSDTQYF.

This chain links TRBV5-1 with TRBJ2-1; TCRdb's D gene call, TRBD1, goes unchecked for lack of DNA. The germline gives CDR1 SGHRS, CDR2 YFSETQ. The CDR3 loop spans 17 amino acids. The CDR3: CASSPPGAGLSYNEQFF. The full variable domain, in which reference TRBV5-1 and TRBJ2-1 provide the parts outside the CDR3, is KAGVTQTPRYLIKTRGQQVTLSCSPISGHRSVSWYQQTPGQGLQFLFEYFSETQRNKGNFPGRFSGRQFSNSRSEMNVSTLELGDSALYLCASSPPGAGLSYNEQFFGPGTRLTVL.

This chain uses TRBV5-4 with TRBJ1-4; TCRdb's D call of TRBD1 is untestable without DNA. The CDR3 is 15 amino acids. Germline V lookup: CDR1 SGHNT, CDR2 YYREEE (reference sequence). The CDR3 region is CASSPDSATNEKLFF.

This chain connects TRBV12-3 or TRBV12-4 to TRBJ2-5; without DNA, the TCRdb call of TRBD2 cannot be checked. CDR3 length: 13 residues. Here the CDR3 reads CASTWDSGETQYF.

V usage is TRBV19 and J usage is TRBJ1-2; TCRdb gives TRBD1 as the D gene, but with no DNA this cannot be confirmed. Germline V gene data show CDR1 as LNHDA and CDR2 as SQIVND (reference sequence). The CDR3 sequence is 12 residues long. CDR3 loop: CASSPLGIGYTF.

This chain joins TRBV7-2 and TRBJ2-1; lacking DNA, the TRBD2 call made by TCRdb goes unchecked. Germline V lookup: CDR1 SGHTA, CDR2 FQGNSA. This CDR3 has 14 amino acids. The CDR3: CASSLGTIYAEQFF. The full variable domain, rest sourced from reference TRBV7-2 and TRBJ2-1, is GAGVSQSPSNKVTEKGKDVELRCDPISGHTALYWYRQSLGQGLEFLIYFQGNSAPDKSGLPSDRFSAERTGGSVSTLTIQRTQQEDSAVYLCASSLGTIYAEQFFGPGTRLTVL.

The gene calls are TRBV28 and TRBJ2-2; TCRdb proposes TRBD2, but this gene call is untestable without DNA. The CDR3 is 16 residues long. Germline V gene lookup returns CDR1 MDHEN and CDR2 SYDVKM. The CDR3 region is CASSILASANTGELFF.

This chain uses TRBV5-6 with TRBJ1-1. The CDR3 extends over 14 amino acids. Germline CDR1 reads SGHDT; CDR2 reads YYEEEE. The CDR3 sequence is CASSYDGLNTEAFF. The full variable domain, completed using reference TRBV5-6 and TRBJ1-1, is DAGVTQSPTHLIKTRGQQVTLRCSPKSGHDTVSWYQQALGQGPQFIFQYYEEEERQRGNFPDRFSGHQFPNYSSELNVNALLLGDSALYLCASSYDGLNTEAFFGQGTRLTVV.

The chain carries TRBV29-1 and TRBJ2-6. The CDR3 is 12 amino acids. The germline CDR1 and CDR2 sequences are SQVTM and ANQGSEA. CDR3: CSVGNGANVLTF.

The V call is TRBV5-1, the J call TRBJ2-7; TCRdb proposes TRBD1, but this gene call is untestable without DNA. The V gene's germline CDR1 is SGHRS and CDR2 YFSETQ. The CDR3 length is 12 residues. The CDR3 spells CASSSTGNEQYF.